This T cell receptor (beta chain) originates from a study of blood T cell repertoires in COVID-19. Study-level background: From the United States, Italy and Spain came samples of acute and convalescent COVID-19. T cells, B-cell-depleted T cells, or PBMCs provided the cDNA or gDNA that served as material.

This clone was found once. The repertoire was sequenced with immunoSEQ multiplex PCR; TCRdb's copy has only in-frame clones and lacks some. This table holds about 66,000 clones, around 93% found once. V was clipped by 0 bases and J by 1 base, with 13 bases between them. There are 17 residues in the CDR3. Germline assignment: CDR1 SGHTS and CDR2 YDEGEE. Sequenced input: peripheral blood. The chain is built from TRBV5-8 and TRBJ1-4; TRBD1 might be the D (6 bases). The TCR was taken from a human donor in a cohort sampled during active COVID-19. CDR3 sequence (DNA): TGTGCCAGCAGCTTGGGGCAAGGGACACTAACTAATGAAAAACTGTTTTTT. It yields the protein CASSLGQGTLTNEKLFF. Full variable domain (outside the CDR3, taken from reference TRBV5-8 and TRBJ1-4): EAGVTQSPTHLIKTRGQQATLRCSPISGHTSVYWYQQALGLGLQFLLWYDEGEERNRGNFPPRFSGRQFPNYSSELNVNALELEDSALYLCASSLGQGTLTNEKLFFGSGTQLSVL.